The 29 T cell receptor beta chains listed next were all sequenced from one sample in a study of early T cells in non-severe SARS-CoV-2 infection. TCRdb passed the 5' RACE reads through MiXCR, listing each CDR3 protein once. The sample holds under 65,000 distinct CDR3 sequences, around 12% seen once. The sample taken for sequencing was whole blood. The origin of the receptors is an adult who was a healthcare worker with PCR-confirmed SARS-CoV-2 infection or an uninfected control (not recorded which).

This clonotype has ten or more counts. V usage is TRBV5-1 and J usage is TRBJ2-1; possible D gene TRBD2, 6 bases. Germline CDR1 SGHRS, CDR2 YFSETQ. This CDR3 is built from 16 residues. V lost 0 bases, J lost 4 bases, and 14 bases lay in between. The CDR3: CASSLDAGSGYNEQFF. DNA of the CDR3: TGCGCCAGCAGCTTGGACGCCGGTAGCGGTTACAATGAGCAGTTCTTC.

This clonotype was observed at least ten times. The J gene is TRBJ2-3, the V gene TRBV27; possibly TRBD1 for D (6 bases). The CDR3 contains 14 residues. The V and J ends lost 4 bases and 4 bases respectively, with 12 bases between them. Germline values: CDR1 MNHEY, CDR2 SMNVEV (reference sequence). For the CDR3, the DNA is TGTGCCAGCAGTTACCAGGGGCGCGCAGATACGCAGTATTTT. Translation: CASSYQGRADTQYF.

The chain links TRBV5-8 to TRBJ2-2; 8 bases align to TRBD2. V was clipped by 0 bases and J by 5 bases; unmatched bases: 6. The germline V gene has CDR1 SGHTS and CDR2 YDEGEE. This CDR3 contains 16 residues. CDR3 sequence: CASSLEGGRRTGELFF. In nucleotides, the CDR3 is TGTGCCAGCAGCTTGGAGGGCGGGAGGAGAACCGGGGAGCTGTTTTTT.

This clonotype was seen ten or more times. The chain employs TRBV20-1 and TRBJ1-3; D gene uncertain. The CDR3 sequence is 14 residues long. Germline loops: CDR1 DFQATT, CDR2 SNEGSKA (reference sequence). Trimming removed 0 bases from V and 0 bases from J, with 6 bases in between. The CDR3 region is CSARDVLSGNTIYF. The CDR3 DNA reads as TGCAGTGCTAGAGATGTCCTCTCTGGAAACACCATATATTTT.

This clonotype was detected a few times. The chain is built from TRBV29-1 and TRBJ1-1; possibly TRBD1 for D (6 bases). The germline gives CDR1 SQVTM, CDR2 ANQGSEA. The CDR3 length is 11 residues. V was trimmed by 7 bases and J by 3 bases, leaving 9 bases between them. The CDR3 bases are TGCAGCGGGACAGTGGACACTGAAGCTTTCTTT. As protein: CSGTVDTEAFF.

At least ten counts were recorded for this clonotype. CDR3 residues: CASSQGGGAYEQYF. The CDR3 region has the DNA TGTGCCAGCAGTCAGGGGGGAGGGGCCTACGAGCAGTACTTC. This sequence joins TRBV28 and TRBJ2-7; D possibly matches TRBD1 or TRBD2 (7 bases each). Germline loops: CDR1 MDHEN, CDR2 SYDVKM. The CDR3 totals 14 residues. V lost 5 bases and J 2 bases, leaving 13 bases between the germline ends.

This clonotype was picked up many times. V and J are TRBV4-1 and TRBJ1-1; no firm D call. Per the germline V gene, CDR1 is MGHRA and CDR2 is YSYEKL. The CDR3 is 14 amino acids. Trimming shortened V by 6 bases and J by 0 bases, and 11 bases separated the two germline ends. The chain's CDR3 is CASRGRTVNTEAFF. The CDR3 nucleotides are TGCGCCAGCAGGGGGAGGACGGTGAACACTGAAGCTTTCTTT.

The chain uses TRBV5-1 and TRBJ2-5; 7 nucleotides agree with TRBD1. There are 15 residues in the CDR3. CDR1 SGHRS and CDR2 YFSETQ come from the germline V gene. After removal of 4 bases from V and 1 base from J, the junction contained 7 bases not matched to a gene. The CDR3 loop is CASSLSRTGQETQYF. The CDR3 nucleotides are TGCGCCAGCAGCCTCTCGCGGACAGGCCAAGAGACCCAGTACTTC.

This clonotype has a handful of counts. The chain uses TRBV6-2 or TRBV6-3 and TRBJ2-7, with 10 bases identical to TRBD2. Germline V gene lookup returns CDR1 MNHEY and CDR2 SVGEGT. The length of the CDR3 is 16 residues. The V and J ends lost 2 bases and 4 bases, in that order; junction bases with no gene match: 8. The CDR3 DNA reads as TGTGCCAGCAGTTACGCGCTAGCGGGAGATAGTTACGAGCAGTACTTC. Encoded protein: CASSYALAGDSYEQYF.

This clonotype was seen ten or more times. The CDR3 protein is CSVEFPGRGTDTQYF. DNA of the CDR3: TGCAGCGTTGAATTCCCCGGGAGGGGAACAGATACGCAGTATTTT. The chain combines TRBV29-1 with TRBJ2-3; 8 bases map to TRBD2. Trimming cost V 2 bases and J 3 bases; bases outside gene matches: 7. Germline V lookup: CDR1 SQVTM, CDR2 ANQGSEA. There are 15 residues in the CDR3.

This clonotype was counted ten times or more. CDR3 in DNA: TGTGCCAGCAGTTTGGGACTAGCGGGAGGGCCGGGAAGGTACAATGAGCAGTTCTTC. This sequence encodes CASSLGLAGGPGRYNEQFF. This chain uses TRBV28 with TRBJ2-1, with 16 bases that match TRBD2. V gave up 3 bases and J gave up 4 bases; unmatched junction bases: 9. Germline V CDR1 and CDR2: MDHEN, SYDVKM. This CDR3 spans 19 amino acids.

This clonotype was counted a few times. The genes are TRBV20-1 and TRBJ1-1, with D possibly matching TRBD1 (6 bases). V lost 0 bases to trimming and J lost 3 bases, with 14 bases between them. There are 15 residues in the CDR3. CDR1 DFQATT and CDR2 SNEGSKA come from the germline V gene (reference sequence). CDR3 residues: CSARDWGRRDTEAFF. Here the CDR3 DNA reads TGCAGTGCTAGAGATTGGGGGCGCAGGGACACTGAAGCTTTCTTT.

This chain uses TRBV20-1 with TRBJ1-6, with 7 nucleotides matching TRBD1. From germline, CDR1 is DFQATT and CDR2 SNEGSKA (reference sequence). J gave up 6 bases and V 2 bases, and 1 base lay outside the gene matches. The CDR3 is 13 residues long. This chain's CDR3 is CSARQGVNSPLHF. The CDR3 DNA reads as TGCAGTGCTAGACAGGGGGTTAATTCACCCCTCCACTTT.

The gene calls are TRBV11-2 and TRBJ2-1; 15 bases align to TRBD2. The CDR3 is 17 residues long. The germline V gene encodes CDR1 SGHAT and CDR2 FQNNGV. V dropped 5 bases and J dropped 7; count of bases not matched to a gene: 9. DNA of the CDR3: TGTGCCAGCAGCCGAAATCGGGGACTAGCGGGAGGAAATGAGCAGTTCTTC. Its protein is CASSRNRGLAGGNEQFF. Supplemented by reference TRBV11-2 and TRBJ2-1, the full variable domain reads EAGVAQSPRYKIIEKRQSVAFWCNPISGHATLYWYQQILGQGPKLLIQFQNNGVVDDSQLPKDRFSAERLKGVDSTLKIQPAKLEDSAVYLCASSRNRGLAGGNEQFFGPGTRLTVL.

In the case of this clonotype: It may be a read error: a sequence one base away is much more abundant. The chain joins TRBV7-6 to TRBJ1-1, with 8 bases lining up with TRBD1. Germline-derived CDR1 and CDR2 are SGHVS and FNYEAQ. The CDR3 is made up of 16 amino acids. Written as DNA, the CDR3 is TGTGCCAGCAGCCCTAGACAGGGGAGTACGAACACTAAAGCTTTCTTT. It encodes CASSPRQGSTNTKAFF.

The J gene is TRBJ2-5, the V gene TRBV7-9, with TRBD1 as a possible D gene (5 bases). The CDR3 consists of 16 residues. V was trimmed by 1 base and J by 5 bases, leaving 17 bases between them. Per the germline V gene, CDR1 is SEHNR and CDR2 is FQNEAQ (reference sequence). The CDR3 sequence is CASSLGAGPPGETQYF. CDR3 DNA sequence: TGTGCCAGCAGCTTAGGGGCAGGGCCCCCAGGGGAGACCCAGTACTTC.

This clonotype occurred once. This sequence may be a read error, since a much larger clone differs from it by one base. This sequence joins TRBV27 and TRBJ1-2; D gene ambiguous. The CDR3 spans 16 residues. Germline CDR1 is MNHEY and CDR2 is SMNVEV (reference sequence). CDR3 in amino acids: CDSSPISSSGLYGYTF. The CDR3, as DNA: TGTGACAGCAGCCCTATTTCCTCGAGCGGGCTCTATGGCTACACCTTC.

This clonotype has more than one count but fewer than ten. The chain couples TRBV29-1 to TRBJ2-3; either TRBD1 or TRBD2 may fit D (5 bases each). The CDR3 spans 12 residues. The germline gives CDR1 SQVTM, CDR2 ANQGSEA. Trimming cost V 7 bases and J 1 base, with 9 bases left between them. CDR3 sequence reads: CSGDGGTDTQYF. Written as DNA, the CDR3 is TGCAGCGGGGACGGAGGCACAGATACGCAGTATTTT.

The V and J genes are TRBV20-1 and TRBJ2-3; TRBD2 aligns across 8 bases. This CDR3 has 15 residues. V lost 0 bases to trimming and J lost 4 bases; unmatched junction nucleotides: 6. Germline V gene sequence: CDR1 DFQATT, CDR2 SNEGSKA (reference sequence). CDR3 loop: CSARDTSGSSDTQYF. As DNA, the CDR3 is TGCAGTGCTAGAGATACTAGCGGCTCCTCAGATACGCAGTATTTT.

This clonotype was observed a handful of times. The rearrangement uses TRBV11-2 and TRBJ2-1, with a weak D call TRBD2 (6 bases). Germline CDR1 and CDR2: SGHAT and FQNNGV. V was pared by 0 bases and J by 4 bases, with 10 bases between. The CDR3 consists of 15 residues. DNA for the CDR3: TGTGCCAGCAGCTTAGAGGGAGCGGGTTACAATGAGCAGTTCTTC. This codes for CASSLEGAGYNEQFF.

The V and J genes are TRBV20-1 and TRBJ2-1; D is uncertain. Trimming removed 6 bases at V and 4 bases at J, with 7 bases between. The CDR3 is 11 residues long. CDR1 is DFQATT, CDR2 SNEGSKA, per germline (reference sequence). In DNA, the CDR3 is TGCAGTGCCATCCTTTACAATGAGCAGTTCTTC. This sequence encodes CSAILYNEQFF.

In this sample, this clonotype turned up a few times. CDR3 DNA sequence: TGTGCCAGCAGCGTAGGTACTAGGGCTAGCTACGAGCAGTACTTC. Its translation: CASSVGTRASYEQYF. V and J are TRBV9 and TRBJ2-7; a weak D match, TRBD2 (5 bases). Germline V gene sequence: CDR1 SGDLS, CDR2 YYNGEE. The ends were cut back, 0 bases at V and 3 bases at J, with 13 bases in the middle. This CDR3 has 15 residues.

This clonotype was detected ten times or more. The V call is TRBV7-9, the J call TRBJ2-5, with 7 bases fitting TRBD1. The germline V gene encodes CDR1 SEHNR and CDR2 FQNEAQ (reference sequence). J lost 4 bases, V lost 1 base, and 6 bases had no gene match. CDR3 size: 15 residues. This CDR3 is CASSLGGTARETQYF. The CDR3 region has the DNA TGTGCCAGCAGCTTAGGAGGGACAGCCCGAGAGACCCAGTACTTC.

There are many counts of this clonotype. The chain carries TRBV29-1 and TRBJ2-3, with D perhaps TRBD2 (6 bases). Germline V gene lookup returns CDR1 SQVTM and CDR2 ANQGSEA. V shed 6 bases and J shed 5 bases, with 15 bases lying between them. The CDR3 sequence is 13 residues long. CDR3 nucleotides: TGCAGCGTCGCCCCAAGGAGGGAAGATACGCAGTATTTT. Protein: CSVAPRREDTQYF.

This chain links TRBV7-2 with TRBJ1-2, with D unresolved. V was cut by 5 bases and J by 5 bases, with 12 bases left in between. Germline CDR1 SGHTA, CDR2 FQGNSA. The CDR3 is 13 amino acids. The CDR3 here is CASSQRGRYGYTF. CDR3 in DNA: TGTGCCAGCAGCCAACGTGGGAGGTATGGCTACACCTTC.

The chain recombines TRBV24-1 with TRBJ2-1; 10 nucleotides agree with TRBD2. The V gene end was trimmed by 2 bases and the J gene end by 7 bases; junction bases not matched to a gene: 13. The germline V gene has CDR1 KGHDR and CDR2 SFDVKD. This CDR3 has 18 residues. CDR3 in DNA: TGTGCCACCAGTGATTCCCGGACTAGCGGCTCACTAGGGAATGAGCAGTTCTTC. Residues: CATSDSRTSGSLGNEQFF.

The rearrangement joins TRBV9 to TRBJ2-7, with 7 bases aligning to TRBD1. The V and J ends lost 0 bases and 2 bases, in that order; junction bases with no gene match: 2. This CDR3 has 14 residues. Germline lookup yields CDR1 SGDLS and CDR2 YYNGEE. The chain's CDR3 is CASSVGDRAYEQYF. In DNA, the CDR3 is TGTGCCAGCAGCGTAGGGGACAGAGCCTACGAGCAGTACTTC.

This clonotype was picked up many times. The V gene is TRBV7-2, the J gene TRBJ2-2; D is unresolved. This CDR3 has 12 residues. Germline CDR1 SGHTA, CDR2 FQGNSA. V lost 6 bases, J lost 8 bases, and 10 bases lay in between. This chain's CDR3 is CASSSYSGELFF. CDR3 nucleotides: TGTGCCAGCAGTTCTTATAGTGGGGAGCTGTTTTTT.

This clonotype was seen at least ten times. The chain links TRBV5-1 to TRBJ1-1, with 12 bases that match TRBD1. The V gene end was trimmed by 4 bases and the J gene end by 0 bases; junction bases not matched to a gene: 7. The CDR3 loop spans 17 amino acids. Germline V lookup: CDR1 SGHRS, CDR2 YFSETQ. DNA for the CDR3: TGCGCCAGCAGCACGGGACAGGGGGCTTCTATGAACACTGAAGCTTTCTTT. It encodes CASSTGQGASMNTEAFF.